This T cell receptor beta chain was identified in a study of cytomegalovirus exposure and HLA in healthy donors. Study-wide points: Indistinguishable V segments, including TRBV6-2 and TRBV6-3, were excluded. For most TCR sequences rarity was the rule, although some public TCRs occurred in many donors. Fewer N-insertions (relative to the roughly 670-donor mean) were reportedly seen in an Asian-associated ancestry cluster in a later analysis. In a later analysis, several top co-occurrence clusters appeared linked to parvovirus B19, influenza, CMV and Epstein-Barr virus.

This clone was recorded a few times. The antigen is unknown. The V and J ends lost 1 base and 7 bases respectively, with 10 bases between them. Germline lookup yields CDR1 MNHNS and CDR2 SASEGT. CDR3 size: 13 residues. PCR amplification relied on 60 Vbeta primers (plus 13 Jbeta primers). Sequenced by immunoSEQ multiplex PCR; TCRdb stores in-frame clones only, minus some. This sample has 95,000 to 150,000 clones; roughly 80% occur once, and the top ten carry 0.2% to 0.25%. The sample taken for sequencing was PBMCs. The chain couples TRBV6-1 to TRBJ1-1; D uncertain. This receptor was identified in a man aged 50-59 years in good health and CMV-seronegative. CDR3: CASSEVNFFEAFF. CDR3 DNA sequence: TGTGCCAGCAGTGAAGTGAACTTTTTTGAAGCTTTCTTT.